Sequencing of this T cell receptor (beta chain) was carried out in a study of vaccination and CD4 T cells after COVID-19. Study observations and caveats: The study sampled relatively few convalescent patients and omitted early post-infection timepoints. Spike mono-reactivity was the property of 304 of 307 vaccine-specific clones in convalescent patients.

With regard to this clonotype: What it binds is not known.

Cultured CD4+ T cells had their DNA profiled by the Oncomine TCR Beta short-read assay. Each CDR3 protein gets one entry after TCRdb re-called the PCR reads with MiXCR. The sample includes under 9,500 distinct CDR3 sequences, over 70% of them seen just once. Regarding treatment: roughly 10-day PBMC culture with coronavirus spike peptide pools or control peptides (ViraFEST assay). Expansion of antigen-specific T cells with peptide pools by ViraFEST preceded sequencing of TCRs. This sequence was found in a human donor who had recovered from COVID-19. Sequencing was performed on CD4+ T cells from blood, cultured in vitro.

The CDR3 is CASRQLANTGELFF. DNA of the CDR3: TGTGCCAGCAGGCAACTAGCCAACACCGGGGAGCTGTTTTTT. The chain has TRBV2 and TRBJ2-2, with D possibly TRBD2 on 6 matching bases. Germline CDR1 reads SNHLY; CDR2 reads FYNNEI. Trimming took 6 bases from V and 2 from J, leaving 10 bases between them. The CDR3 has 14 residues.